A selection of T cell receptor beta chains follows, all from one sample in a study of T cell repertoires in cytomegalovirus infection. These receptors' targets are unknown. TCRdb fed the reads into MiXCR, producing one record per CDR3 protein. The profile shows roughly 350,000 distinct CDR3 sequences, roughly a third of them singletons. Sequenced here: cultured PBMCs, sampled from culture after CMV antigen stimulation. The receptor source for this set is a human donor in good health (CMV status not recorded). Some clones in this sample may be carry-over from other donors' samples. Both conserved end residues are part of each CDR3. Each record gives: clone size, V gene, D gene, J gene, CDR3 protein, CDR3 DNA. The D gene is left open where the match is weak. A clone size is listed for some rows: how often the clone was seen (once, few, many), or a class if it is expanded.

clone size: -
V gene: TRBV6-1
D gene: TRBD1
J gene: TRBJ2-3
CDR3 protein: CATNNRGLTSTDTQYF
CDR3 DNA: TGTGCCACTAACAACAGGGGGCTGACTAGCACAGATACGCAGTATTTT

clone size: few
V gene: TRBV6-6
D gene: TRBD1
J gene: TRBJ1-5
CDR3 protein: CASSSRTGPFNQPQHF
CDR3 DNA: TGTGCCAGCAGTTCCAGGACAGGACCGTTCAATCAGCCCCAGCATTTT

clone size: few
V gene: TRBV10-3
D gene: -
J gene: TRBJ2-1
CDR3 protein: CAISETGVSYNEQFF
CDR3 DNA: TGTGCCATCAGTGAGACGGGAGTTTCCTACAATGAGCAGTTCTTC

clone size: -
V gene: TRBV19
D gene: TRBD2
J gene: TRBJ2-1
CDR3 protein: CASSSLAGSNEQFF
CDR3 DNA: TGTGCCAGTAGTTCGTTAGCGGGATCAAATGAGCAGTTCTTC

clone size: -
V gene: TRBV20-1
D gene: -
J gene: TRBJ2-1
CDR3 protein: CSAKGGGKHWASYNEQFF
CDR3 DNA: TGCAGTGCTAAAGGTGGCGGAAAGCATTGGGCCTCCTACAATGAGCAGTTCTTC

clone size: few
V gene: TRBV2
D gene: -
J gene: TRBJ1-5
CDR3 protein: CASSEMGGGQPQHF
CDR3 DNA: TGTGCCAGCAGTGAAATGGGGGGCGGACAGCCCCAGCATTTT

clone size: many
V gene: TRBV7-2
D gene: -
J gene: TRBJ1-4
CDR3 protein: CASSLGGAWRDEKLFF
CDR3 DNA: TGTGCCAGCAGCTTAGGGGGGGCCTGGCGGGATGAAAAACTGTTTTTT

clone size: -
V gene: TRBV19
D gene: TRBD1
J gene: TRBJ1-5
CDR3 protein: CASSPETGDNQPQHF
CDR3 DNA: TGTGCCAGTAGTCCTGAGACAGGGGACAATCAGCCCCAGCATTTT

clone size: -
V gene: TRBV5-4
D gene: TRBD2
J gene: TRBJ2-1
CDR3 protein: CASSPTGGVVYNEQFF
CDR3 DNA: TGTGCCAGCAGCCCGACGGGAGGAGTGGTGTACAATGAGCAGTTCTTC

clone size: few
V gene: TRBV29-1
D gene: TRBD1
J gene: TRBJ1-1
CDR3 protein: CSVQAGTGANTEAFF
CDR3 DNA: TGCAGCGTTCAAGCCGGGACAGGGGCGAACACTGAAGCTTTCTTT

clone size: once
V gene: TRBV4-1
D gene: -
J gene: TRBJ1-4
CDR3 protein: CASSSQATNEKLFF
CDR3 DNA: TGCGCCAGCAGCTCCCAGGCAACTAATGAAAAACTGTTTTTT

clone size: few
V gene: TRBV4-1
D gene: -
J gene: TRBJ1-5
CDR3 protein: CASSQIGGVGQPQHF
CDR3 DNA: TGCGCCAGCAGCCAAATAGGGGGGGTTGGTCAGCCCCAGCATTTT

clone size: many
V gene: TRBV7-2
D gene: TRBD1
J gene: TRBJ1-4
CDR3 protein: CASSLSGAGGEKLFF
CDR3 DNA: TGTGCCAGCAGCTTATCGGGAGCAGGGGGTGAAAAACTGTTTTTT

clone size: few
V gene: TRBV6-2/TRBV6-3
D gene: TRBD1
J gene: TRBJ1-2
CDR3 protein: CASSRDRTYGYTF
CDR3 DNA: TGTGCCAGCAGCCGGGACAGGACTTATGGCTACACCTTC

clone size: few
V gene: TRBV19
D gene: -
J gene: TRBJ1-2
CDR3 protein: CASNRQGLENGYTF
CDR3 DNA: TGTGCCAGTAATAGGCAGGGGCTAGAGAATGGCTACACCTTC

clone size: few
V gene: TRBV12-3/TRBV12-4
D gene: TRBD1
J gene: TRBJ1-6
CDR3 protein: CASRDRDRNSPLHF
CDR3 DNA: TGTGCCAGCAGAGACCGGGACAGAAATTCACCCCTCCACTTT

clone size: few
V gene: TRBV7-2
D gene: TRBD2
J gene: TRBJ2-5
CDR3 protein: CASSTRQGLAETQYF
CDR3 DNA: TGTGCCAGCAGCACCCGACAGGGACTAGCGGAGACCCAGTACTTC

clone size: few
V gene: TRBV7-9
D gene: -
J gene: TRBJ2-1
CDR3 protein: CASSFFSDSYNEQFF
CDR3 DNA: TGTGCCAGCAGCTTTTTCAGTGACTCCTACAATGAGCAGTTCTTC

clone size: few
V gene: TRBV28
D gene: -
J gene: TRBJ2-5
CDR3 protein: CASRGDGETQYF
CDR3 DNA: TGTGCCAGCAGGGGGGATGGGGAGACCCAGTACTTC

clone size: few
V gene: TRBV7-2
D gene: -
J gene: TRBJ2-5
CDR3 protein: CASSPGVHTGETQYF
CDR3 DNA: TGTGCCAGCAGCCCAGGGGTCCATACAGGGGAGACCCAGTACTTC

clone size: -
V gene: TRBV12-3/TRBV12-4
D gene: -
J gene: TRBJ1-3
CDR3 protein: CASSSGAFSGNTIYF
CDR3 DNA: TGTGCCAGCAGTTCGGGGGCTTTCTCTGGAAACACCATATATTTT

clone size: -
V gene: TRBV7-6
D gene: TRBD2
J gene: TRBJ2-7
CDR3 protein: CASSLVASGNEQYF
CDR3 DNA: TGTGCCAGCAGCTTAGTCGCTAGCGGGAACGAGCAGTACTTC

clone size: many
V gene: TRBV7-2
D gene: TRBD2
J gene: TRBJ2-1
CDR3 protein: CASSLAGTSGFLDEQFF
CDR3 DNA: TGTGCCAGCAGCTTAGCGGGGACTAGCGGATTTTTGGATGAGCAGTTCTTC

clone size: many
V gene: TRBV7-2
D gene: TRBD1
J gene: TRBJ1-2
CDR3 protein: CASSLSLQGTYDGYTF
CDR3 DNA: TGTGCCAGCAGCTTATCCTTACAGGGGACTTACGATGGCTACACCTTC

clone size: -
V gene: TRBV28
D gene: -
J gene: TRBJ2-2
CDR3 protein: CASNRLGRELFF
CDR3 DNA: TGTGCCAGCAATCGACTGGGCCGGGAGCTGTTTTTT

clone size: many
V gene: TRBV12-3/TRBV12-4
D gene: TRBD2
J gene: TRBJ2-1
CDR3 protein: CASRVSGTSGSNEQFF
CDR3 DNA: TGTGCCAGCAGAGTATCCGGGACTAGCGGGAGTAATGAGCAGTTCTTC

clone size: -
V gene: TRBV6-2/TRBV6-3
D gene: TRBD1
J gene: TRBJ2-1
CDR3 protein: CASSYTRSTGSIFGEQFF
CDR3 DNA: TGTGCCAGCAGTTACACCCGGTCGACAGGGAGTATATTTGGTGAGCAGTTCTTC

clone size: -
V gene: TRBV11-2
D gene: TRBD2
J gene: TRBJ2-1
CDR3 protein: CASTLLMTGRLAVNEQFF
CDR3 DNA: TGTGCCAGCACCCTGTTGATGACCGGCCGACTAGCGGTTAATGAGCAGTTCTTC

clone size: -
V gene: TRBV7-9
D gene: -
J gene: TRBJ2-1
CDR3 protein: CASTRSGTGNQNEQFF
CDR3 DNA: TGTGCCAGCACTAGATCCGGGACGGGGAACCAAAATGAGCAGTTCTTC

clone size: -
V gene: TRBV27
D gene: TRBD1
J gene: TRBJ1-2
CDR3 protein: CASSFTGDYGYTF
CDR3 DNA: TGTGCCAGCAGTTTTACAGGGGACTATGGCTACACCTTC

clone size: -
V gene: TRBV19
D gene: TRBD2
J gene: TRBJ2-5
CDR3 protein: CASSSLAGEETQYF
CDR3 DNA: TGTGCCAGTAGTTCACTAGCGGGAGAAGAGACCCAGTACTTC

clone size: -
V gene: TRBV28
D gene: -
J gene: TRBJ1-1
CDR3 protein: CASSLEGSLFEAFF
CDR3 DNA: TGTGCCAGCAGTTTAGAGGGTTCACTCTTTGAAGCTTTCTTT

clone size: many
V gene: TRBV7-2
D gene: TRBD1
J gene: TRBJ1-2
CDR3 protein: CASSLERTGYGYTF
CDR3 DNA: TGTGCCAGCAGCTTAGAACGGACAGGATATGGCTACACCTTC

clone size: few
V gene: TRBV28
D gene: TRBD1
J gene: TRBJ1-2
CDR3 protein: CASSQTDRVGSYTF
CDR3 DNA: TGTGCCAGCAGTCAAACTGACAGGGTGGGGAGCTACACCTTC

clone size: -
V gene: TRBV20-1
D gene: TRBD1
J gene: TRBJ2-1
CDR3 protein: CSARRDSSYNEQFF
CDR3 DNA: TGCAGTGCTAGGAGGGACAGCTCCTACAATGAGCAGTTCTTC

clone size: -
V gene: TRBV11-1
D gene: -
J gene: TRBJ1-1
CDR3 protein: CASSSLGRNTEAFF
CDR3 DNA: TGTGCCAGCAGCTCACTTGGCAGGAACACTGAAGCTTTCTTT